This T cell receptor (beta chain) comes out of a study of beta chain features in type 1 diabetes. Concerning this clone itself: What it recognizes is unknown.

All of the isolated RNA was reverse transcribed, so expressed TCRB transcripts were sequenced. Repertoires were generated with immunoSEQ multiplex PCR, while TCRdb's copy carries only in-frame clones and drops some. The sample records hundreds of thousands of clones, approximately 31% being singletons. Study findings and constraints: VDJ junctions from patients with type 1 diabetes contained fewer insertions and more deletions.

The sequenced sample was naive CD4+ T cells from blood. The receptor was derived from a man between 18 and 35 years old in good health.

This chain's CDR3 is CAWSRAGTELSGNTIYF. CDR3 bases: TGTGCCTGGAGCCGAGCTGGGACAGAGTTAAGTGGAAACACCATATATTTT. The rearrangement uses TRBV30 and TRBJ1-3; 7 nucleotides align to TRBD1. V dropped 3 bases and J dropped 3; count of bases not matched to a gene: 14. Germline V gene lookup returns CDR1 GTSNPN and CDR2 SVGIG (reference sequence). There are 17 residues in the CDR3. Supplemented by reference TRBV30 and TRBJ1-3, the full variable domain reads SQTIHQWPATLVQPVGSPLSLECTVEGTSNPNLYWYRQAAGRGLQLLFYSVGIGQISSEVPQNLSASRPQDRQFILSSKKLLLSDSGFYLCAWSRAGTELSGNTIYFGEGSWLTVV.